This T cell receptor (beta chain) derives from a study of cytomegalovirus exposure and HLA in healthy donors (dated 2017 in TCRdb). Concerning the study at large: According to a later analysis, the roughly 120 validation repertoires were produced on the same platform as the roughly 700 repertoires of the first cohort. The aim of the study was to test whether cataloging public T cell receptors could identify signatures of past pathogen exposure. Besides the first cohort of hundreds of subjects, a separate validation cohort made up of over a hundred different subjects was used. To predict cytomegalovirus infection status, the study brought together high-throughput TCR immunosequencing, statistical association of individual TCRs with disease status, and machine learning.

Trimming removed 4 bases from V and 4 bases from J; the gene matches leave 5 bases unexplained. The cysteine opens and the phenylalanine closes a CDR3 of 14 amino acids. This entry keeps only the CDR3 DNA: 42 bases, framed from base 1. The germline V gene gives CDR1 as SGHTA and CDR2 as FQGNSA. Broader findings and caveats from the paper: The authors suggested that the approach could potentially be generalized to other disease states and immunological phenotypes. Most TCR sequences were seen in very few donors, while some public TCRs were found in many individuals. In vitro tests confirmed that a few of the cytomegalovirus-associated TCR beta chains recognize cytomegalovirus antigens. A later analysis lacked HLA typing for the validation cohort, so it scored co-occurrence in that cohort across all 110 or so repertoires. In a later analysis, TCRs clustered in the first cohort were found to also tend to co-occur in the 120 or so validation repertoires, with 90% to 95% of cluster scores above 0. In both the original and validation cohorts, the classifier was reported to diagnose cytomegalovirus status with high specificity and sensitivity. A total of some 180 TCR beta chains were listed by the study as associated with cytomegalovirus.

A word on this clone: Its antigen is not yet known. Per-nucleotide qualities are absent, and no much larger clonotype sits a single base away.

Donors formed part of the validation cohort, which comprised some 120 subjects and was distinct from the first cohort of under 850 subjects. The method behind the library was the immunoSEQ multiplex PCR assay. From the authors' description of their analysis: A statistical classification framework was developed to diagnose cytomegalovirus status using the catalog of TCR beta chain sequences. The source is immuneACCESS, and TCRdb retained only in-frame sequences with V and J called. Part of the clones is not carried over; for the studies checked, unresolved V genes explain less than half of this, and the remainder is unexplained. V and J calls and clone size are copied from that table; D and trimming were computed from the DNA. The sample records fewer than 150,000 clones, approximately 88% of which are singletons. The ten biggest clones cover approximately 2% of the sample.

The sequence joins TRBV7-2 to TRBJ1-1; TRBD1 matches 8 bases in the middle. The sequence derives from a man aged 18 to 30 in good health and CMV-seronegative. Sequencing was done on a sample of PBMCs. The CDR3 protein: CASSSTTGGTEAFF. The DNA is as follows: TGTGCCAGCAGCTCAACCACAGGGGGCACTGAAGCTTTCTTT.